This T cell receptor (beta chain) was sequenced during a study of regulatory and conventional T cells in RAG deficiency. Genomic DNA came from blood regulatory T cells gated CD4+ CD25-high CD127-low. This CDR3 has 14 residues. V was shortened by 6 bases and J by 4 bases, with 15 bases between the two germline ends. Germline lookup yields CDR1 MNHEY and CDR2 SVGAGI. Assay: immunoSEQ multiplex PCR; the TCRdb copy retains only in-frame clones and omits some. The sample contains 5,500 to 8,500 clones, about 93% of which appear only once. Separately, the same data were catalogued under a study of regulatory T cells. That publication notes: Primers: 52 TRBV forward and 13 TRBJ reverse.

The rearrangement links TRBV6-5 to TRBJ1-2; tentative D call: TRBD1 (5 bases). The sequence was collected from a human donor in good health. The specimen sequenced was CD127- CD25+ CD4+ Tregs sorted from blood. CDR3 protein: CASSRTIGAYGYTF. The CDR3 DNA is TGTGCCAGCAGCCGTACTATAGGGGCCTATGGCTACACCTTC.